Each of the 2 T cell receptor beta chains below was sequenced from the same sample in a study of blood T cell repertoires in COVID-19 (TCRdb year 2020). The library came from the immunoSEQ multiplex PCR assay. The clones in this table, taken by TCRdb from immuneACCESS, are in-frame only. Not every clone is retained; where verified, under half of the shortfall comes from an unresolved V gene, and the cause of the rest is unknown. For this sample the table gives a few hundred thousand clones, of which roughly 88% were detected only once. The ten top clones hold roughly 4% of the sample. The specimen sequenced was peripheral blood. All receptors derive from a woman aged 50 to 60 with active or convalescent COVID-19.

CDR3 sequence (DNA): TGTGCCAGCAGCGACGGTACTGTAACAGGGTACGAGCAGTACTTC. It translates to CASSDGTVTGYEQYF. J is TRBJ2-7 and V is TRBV7-9; a weak D match, TRBD1 (6 bases). This CDR3 region has 15 residues. Trimming removed 5 bases from V and 4 bases from J, with 18 bases in between. The V gene's germline CDR1 is SEHNR and CDR2 FQNEAQ (reference sequence).

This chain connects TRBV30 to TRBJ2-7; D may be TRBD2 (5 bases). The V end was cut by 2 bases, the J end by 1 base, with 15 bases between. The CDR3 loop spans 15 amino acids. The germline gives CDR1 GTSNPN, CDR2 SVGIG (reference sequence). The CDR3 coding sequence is TGTGCCTGGAGTACCCCTCGGCCGGGGTCCTACGAGCAGTACTTC. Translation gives CAWSTPRPGSYEQYF.